This paragraph covers one TCR beta chain sequence. Antigen specificity is unknown. Deletions cut 4 bases from V and 1 base from J, with 10 bases between. Germline values: CDR1 SGHNT, CDR2 YYREEE (reference sequence). The CDR3 runs 14 residues. The sample is drawn from a study of vaccination and CD4 T cells after COVID-19. Across the study: Some control cultures received a CEFX pool, which served as the positive control. Others received an HIV-1 Nef pool or no peptide. General observations from the study: Within the convalescent patients, a median approximately 87% of the SARS-CoV-2-reactive clones were ones that appeared only post-vaccination.

The sample's treatment: approximately nine-day PBMC culture with coronavirus spike peptide pools or control peptides (ViraFEST assay). Oncomine TCR Beta short-read sequencing was applied to DNA from cultured CD4+ T cells. TCRdb analysed the PCR reads with MiXCR anew, one entry per CDR3 protein. The top ten hold around 18% of the sample, which has around 20,000 distinct CDR3 sequences, roughly 37% seen once. J is TRBJ2-3 and V is TRBV5-4; tentatively, D is TRBD1 (6 bases). The clonotype originates from a human donor who received a COVID-19 vaccine. Sequences were derived from CD4+ T cells from blood, cultured in vitro, sampled before SARS-CoV-2 vaccination. Written as DNA, the CDR3 is TGTGCCAGCAGCGTCAGACAGGGCACAGATACGCAGTATTTT. Its translation: CASSVRQGTDTQYF. The variable domain in full, completed from reference TRBV5-4 and TRBJ2-3, reads ETGVTQSPTHLIKTRGQQVTLRCSSQSGHNTVSWYQQALGQGPQFIFQYYREEENGRGNFPPRFSGLQFPNYSSELNVNALELDDSALYLCASSVRQGTDTQYFGPGTRLTVL.